Included here is one T cell receptor beta chain sequence, with context. This specimen belongs to a study of blood T cell repertoires in COVID-19. Study summary: Material from acute and convalescent COVID-19 was sourced from the United States, Italy and Spain. The analysed material was cDNA or gDNA that came from T cells, B-cell-depleted T cells, or PBMCs.

TCRdb's copy holds only in-frame clones and misses some; the assay was immunoSEQ multiplex PCR. The repertoire has about 150,000 clones, almost 80% of them found once; the top ten carry about 8.7%. Trimming removed 6 bases from V and 7 bases from J, with 19 bases in between. Per the germline V gene, CDR1 is SQVTM and CDR2 is ANQGSEA. The CDR3 consists of 14 residues. This chain links TRBV29-1 with TRBJ2-1; TRBD2 is a possible D gene (6 bases). This receptor was obtained from a man aged 50 or older with active or convalescent COVID-19. The sequenced sample was peripheral blood. CDR3 sequence reads: CSVGDFLGWNEQFF. CDR3 sequence (DNA): TGCAGCGTCGGGGACTTCCTCGGTTGGAATGAGCAGTTCTTC.